This T cell receptor (beta chain) was captured in a study of blood T cell repertoires in COVID-19. Turning to the study itself: Both acute and convalescent COVID-19 samples were obtained from the United States, Italy and Spain. PBMCs, B-cell-depleted T cells, or T cells were the source of the cDNA or gDNA that made up the material.

Libraries were prepared by immunoSEQ multiplex PCR; TCRdb keeps only in-frame clonotypes and omits some of them. The sample yields around 250,000 clones, approximately 85% seen once. Trimming removed 4 bases from V and 6 bases from J; junction bases left unmatched: 3. The CDR3 totals 12 residues. Germline CDR1 SGHTA, CDR2 FQGNSA. Everyone who took part was about 18 to 90 years old, and they came from over 20 US areas. Participants' own reports of clinical history determined their cohort assignment. The genes are TRBV7-2 and TRBJ2-7; TRBD1 aligns across 7 bases. The sequencing input was PBMCs or T cells enriched from blood (not recorded which). This TCR derives from a woman aged 45 to 65 who had recovered from COVID-19. For the CDR3, the DNA is TGTGCCAGCAGCTCGGACAGGCGCGAGCAGTACTTC. This gives the protein CASSSDRREQYF.